Listed below are T cell receptor beta chains from one sample, sequenced in a study of T cell responses to AZD1222 COVID-19 vaccine. Libraries were prepared by immunoSEQ multiplex PCR; TCRdb keeps only in-frame clonotypes and omits some of them. Of 130,000 or so clones in the sample, 85% to 90% were seen once. The sequenced sample was peripheral blood, obtained on day 0 of AZD1222 vaccination. The receptor source for this set is an adult in good health. CDR3s include the opening cysteine and the closing phenylalanine or tryptophan. A D gene is named only where the DNA matches it firmly. Clone size is given for some rows only: seen once, a few or many times, or a class if the clone is expanded.

CDR3: CASRGTSGGQETQYF
D: TRBD2
size: once
V: TRBV2
J: TRBJ2-5

CDR3: CASSLAYGYTF
D: NA
size: NA
V: TRBV5-8
J: TRBJ1-2

CDR3: CASSRQGSEYEQYF
D: NA
size: NA
V: TRBV7-8
J: TRBJ2-7

CDR3: CASSPGGNEQFF
D: TRBD1
size: NA
V: TRBV2
J: TRBJ2-1

CDR3: CASRPMGTATYEQYF
D: TRBD1
size: NA
V: TRBV5-8
J: TRBJ2-7

CDR3: CASSSRFRRVDRWAQYF
D: NA
size: NA
V: TRBV5-6
J: TRBJ2-5

CDR3: CASSLGPRGGYTF
D: NA
size: NA
V: TRBV7-2
J: TRBJ1-2

CDR3: CASSKTRASTDTQYF
D: NA
size: NA
V: TRBV6-2/TRBV6-3
J: TRBJ2-3

CDR3: CASSVEESVGELFF
D: NA
size: NA
V: TRBV9
J: TRBJ2-2

CDR3: CASSPNGGRETQYF
D: NA
size: NA
V: TRBV7-2
J: TRBJ2-5

CDR3: CASSIDPYTEAFF
D: NA
size: NA
V: TRBV19
J: TRBJ1-1

CDR3: CASSWGLAATYEQYF
D: TRBD2
size: NA
V: TRBV28
J: TRBJ2-7

CDR3: CASSRDLVNNSPLHF
D: NA
size: NA
V: TRBV14
J: TRBJ1-6

CDR3: CASSRDGLAQETQYF
D: TRBD2
size: few
V: TRBV4-1
J: TRBJ2-5

CDR3: CASSLGQGFGNEQFF
D: TRBD1
size: NA
V: TRBV2
J: TRBJ2-1

CDR3: CAISGTGGYEQYF
D: TRBD1
size: NA
V: TRBV10-3
J: TRBJ2-7